This is a list of T cell receptor beta chains from one sample in a study of neoadjuvant nivolumab and ipilimumab in lung cancer. Only in-frame clones appear in the TCRdb table, and some are missing; sequencing was by immunoSEQ multiplex PCR. The sample holds about 18,000 clones; 76% are singletons and the top ten take 6.5% to 9%. This specimen was tumor tissue, taken after neoadjuvant nivolumab, alone or with ipilimumab, at or shortly before surgery. Source of these receptors: an adult with non-small cell lung cancer. Each CDR3 is given with its conserved first and last residue. The D gene is left open where the match is weak. Clone sizes are given selectively: once, few, many, or a class where the clone is expanded.

D gene	V gene	clone size	J gene	CDR3 protein	CDR3 DNA
TRBD2	TRBV10-3	NA	TRBJ2-1	CAVTRTSDVDEQFF	TGTGCGGTAACTCGGACTAGTGATGTCGATGAGCAGTTCTTC
NA	TRBV20-1	few	TRBJ2-7	CSASPRVEQYF	TGCAGTGCTAGTCCCAGGGTGGAGCAGTACTTC
NA	TRBV11-2	NA	TRBJ2-7	CASSLGAESYEQYF	TGTGCCAGCAGCTTAGGGGCGGAATCCTACGAGCAGTACTTC
NA	TRBV6-5	NA	TRBJ1-1	CAIGGNTEAFF	TGTGCCATCGGAGGAAACACTGAAGCTTTCTTT
NA	TRBV30	NA	TRBJ1-2	CAWTLDRGGYTF	TGTGCCTGGACCCTCGATCGGGGAGGCTACACCTTC
NA	TRBV30	NA	TRBJ2-2	CAWMLRTGYTGELFF	TGTGCCTGGATGTTGAGGACTGGTTACACCGGGGAGCTGTTTTTT
NA	TRBV7-3	NA	TRBJ2-3	CASSLSGATQYF	TGTGCCAGCAGCCTATCGGGGGCGACGCAGTATTTT
NA	TRBV5-5	NA	TRBJ2-1	CASSLDIRSYNEQFF	TGTGCCAGCAGCCTGGACATTCGCTCCTACAATGAGCAGTTCTTC
TRBD2	TRBV27	NA	TRBJ2-7	CASRSGSGYEQYF	TGTGCCAGCAGGAGCGGGAGTGGCTACGAGCAGTACTTC
NA	TRBV29-1	once	TRBJ2-5	CSVRAGQETQYF	TGCAGCGTTCGAGCGGGCCAAGAGACCCAGTACTTC
NA	TRBV7-8	once	TRBJ2-1	CASSQRAALFF	TGTGCCAGCAGCCAAAGGGCTGCTCTGTTCTTC
NA	TRBV15	NA	TRBJ2-5	CATSRGPSGNYRETQYF	TGTGCCACCAGCAGGGGCCCTTCGGGGAATTACAGGGAGACCCAGTACTTC
NA	TRBV6-6	NA	TRBJ1-2	CASREGGGGYTF	TGTGCCAGCCGGGAGGGAGGGGGTGGCTACACCTTC
NA	TRBV5-1	NA	TRBJ1-1	CASSLAGGMGTEAFF	TGCGCCAGCAGCTTGGCCGGGGGGATGGGCACTGAAGCTTTCTTT
NA	TRBV6-6	once	TRBJ2-7	CASSGGEAYEQYF	TGTGCCAGCAGTGGAGGGGAAGCCTACGAGCAGTACTTC
NA	TRBV7-8	NA	TRBJ2-5	CASSGEGTQYF	TGTGCCAGCAGCGGAGAAGGCACCCAGTACTTC
TRBD1	TRBV5-6	NA	TRBJ2-7	CASSLYGTGHYEQYF	TGTGCCAGCAGCTTGTATGGGACAGGGCACTACGAGCAGTACTTC
TRBD2	TRBV30	NA	TRBJ2-5	CAWGGSGSVQETQYF	TGTGCCTGGGGGGGTAGCGGGAGTGTACAAGAGACCCAGTACTTC
TRBD1	TRBV19	few	TRBJ2-4	CASSRGTGGNIQYF	TGTGCCAGTAGTAGAGGGACAGGGGGGAACATTCAGTACTTC
TRBD1	TRBV27	NA	TRBJ2-2	CAFDRGRNTGELFF	TGTGCTTTCGACAGGGGGCGGAACACCGGGGAGCTGTTTTTT
NA	TRBV4-1	NA	TRBJ2-7	CASSQAQQTMPYEQYF	TGCGCCAGCAGCCAAGCTCAACAGACGATGCCCTACGAGCAGTACTTC
NA	TRBV30	NA	TRBJ1-5	CAWSAPFGLSNQPQHF	TGTGCCTGGAGTGCCCCATTTGGTCTTAGCAATCAGCCCCAGCATTTT
TRBD2	TRBV11-1	NA	TRBJ2-1	CASSLEGGLAGGNEQFF	TGTGCCAGCAGCTTAGAGGGGGGACTAGCGGGAGGCAATGAGCAGTTCTTC
TRBD2	TRBV28	few	TRBJ2-1	CASSPIAGGRTDEQFF	TGTGCCAGCAGTCCGATAGCGGGAGGACGGACCGATGAGCAGTTCTTC
NA	TRBV6-6	once	TRBJ2-7	CASRDLTRASYEQYF	TGTGCCAGCAGGGATTTGACTAGGGCCTCCTACGAGCAGTACTTC
TRBD1	TRBV11-1	NA	TRBJ2-4	CASNEGQGQNIQYF	TGTGCCAGCAACGAGGGACAGGGGCAAAACATTCAGTACTTC
NA	TRBV6-5	once	TRBJ2-7	CASSTRPAGEQYF	TGTGCCAGCAGTACCCGCCCGGCGGGGGAGCAGTACTTC
NA	TRBV5-4	NA	TRBJ2-5	CASSGRTTQETQYF	TGTGCCAGCAGCGGACGGACAACACAAGAGACCCAGTACTTC
NA	TRBV29-1	NA	TRBJ1-4	CGAWGEGEKLFF	TGCGGGGCTTGGGGGGAGGGGGAAAAACTGTTTTTT
NA	TRBV6-1	once	TRBJ2-7	CASPKRPSYEQYF	TGTGCCAGTCCGAAGCGTCCATCCTACGAGCAGTACTTC
NA	TRBV5-1	NA	TRBJ2-1	CASRAGTLGGEQFF	TGCGCCAGCAGAGCCGGGACCTTGGGGGGTGAGCAGTTCTTC
NA	TRBV4-2	NA	TRBJ2-3	CASSQVEEDTQYF	TGTGCCAGCAGCCAAGTTGAAGAAGATACGCAGTATTTT
TRBD1	TRBV6-5	NA	TRBJ2-7	CASSYDGTGSGYEQYF	TGTGCCAGCAGTTACGACGGGACAGGTTCTGGATACGAGCAGTACTTC
NA	TRBV5-4	NA	TRBJ2-1	CASSPNRAPPDEQFF	TGTGCCAGCAGCCCAAACCGGGCCCCCCCGGATGAGCAGTTCTTC
NA	TRBV5-1	NA	TRBJ2-2	CASSPSWGRPGELFF	TGCGCCAGCAGCCCCTCGTGGGGGCGGCCCGGGGAGCTGTTTTTT
NA	TRBV18	few	TRBJ1-2	CASSSETYGYTF	TGTGCCAGCTCTTCCGAGACCTATGGCTACACCTTC
NA	TRBV30	NA	TRBJ2-7	CAWRPPGGGQEQYF	TGTGCCTGGAGGCCCCCAGGTGGGGGTCAAGAGCAGTACTTC